A selection of T cell receptor beta chains follows, all from one sample in a study of Ad26.COV2.S vaccination and SARS-CoV-2 variants. TCRdb keeps only in-frame clones here, not all; method: immunoSEQ multiplex PCR. Of 75,000 to 100,000 clones in the sample, more than 70% were seen once. The sample consisted of peripheral blood, taken after recovery from COVID-19. These receptors were collected from a human donor who had recovered from COVID-19. CDR3s include the opening cysteine and the closing phenylalanine or tryptophan. A D gene is named only where the DNA matches it firmly. The size of a clone is reported for some rows only, either as once, few or many, or as a class for expanded clones.

V gene	J gene	clone size	D gene	CDR3 DNA	CDR3 protein
TRBV7-9	TRBJ1-4	.	.	TGTGCCAGCAGCTCCCTAACCCCCCGGGAGCCGGACGAAAAACTGTTTTTT	CASSSLTPREPDEKLFF
TRBV7-9	TRBJ2-1	.	.	TGTGCCAGCAGCTTAGCGACGGTGGTATCCGAGCAGTTCTTC	CASSLATVVSEQFF
TRBV7-3	TRBJ2-3	.	.	TGTGCCAGCAGCTTAGGGGGCACAGATACGCAGTATTTT	CASSLGGTDTQYF
TRBV6-1	TRBJ1-3	few	.	TGTGCCAGCAGTGAAGGAGGCGGGAGTGGAAACACCATATATTTT	CASSEGGGSGNTIYF
TRBV6-5	TRBJ1-2	.	.	TGTGCCAGCAGAAGACAGGACCGCTATGGCTACACCTTC	CASRRQDRYGYTF
TRBV19	TRBJ2-1	.	.	TGTGCCAGTAGTATACAGGGGCCTACCTACAATGAGCAGTTCTTC	CASSIQGPTYNEQFF
TRBV5-1	TRBJ2-3	.	.	TGCGCCAGCAGCTTGACGGGAGCAGATACGCAGTATTTT	CASSLTGADTQYF
TRBV10-2	TRBJ1-1	.	.	TGCGCCAGCAGTGCTAGGGGCGCGGGAGTCACTGAAGCTTTCTTT	CASSARGAGVTEAFF
TRBV5-1	TRBJ2-3	.	TRBD1	TGCGCCAGCAGCTTGGAGGGACAGGGGGCTGGAGAGTATTTT	CASSLEGQGAGEYF
TRBV27	TRBJ2-1	.	TRBD1	TGTGCCAGCAGTCAACAGGGGAGCTCCTACAATGAGCAGTTCTTC	CASSQQGSSYNEQFF
TRBV5-8	TRBJ2-5	.	.	TGTGCCAGCAGATGGGGGGTAGAGACCCAGTACTTC	CASRWGVETQYF
TRBV6-1	TRBJ2-1	.	TRBD2	TGTGCCAGCAGTGAAATAGCGGGAGGGCTATACAATGAGCAGTTCTTC	CASSEIAGGLYNEQFF
TRBV6-2/TRBV6-3	TRBJ2-3	.	.	TGTGCCAGCAGTTACGGGCAAGTGGGGTATTTT	CASSYGQVGYF
TRBV7-9	TRBJ2-1	.	.	TGTGCCACCCCGACTGAGTTACAGTTCTCTCGTGGGTTTATCTTC	CATPTELQFSRGFIF
TRBV10-2	TRBJ1-1	.	.	TGCGCCAGCAGAGACAGAAGAGACACTGAAGCTTTCTTT	CASRDRRDTEAFF
TRBV27	TRBJ2-6	.	.	TGTGCCAGCAGTTTCGCGTCTGGGGCCAACGTCCTGACTTTC	CASSFASGANVLTF
TRBV15	TRBJ2-1	.	TRBD2	TGTGCCACCAGCCCGGGACTAGCGGCCGTCAATGAGCAGTTCTTC	CATSPGLAAVNEQFF
TRBV21-1	TRBJ2-3	.	.	TGTGCCAGCAGCAATGATAGGACAGGGGGCTCATCAGATACGCAGTATTTT	CASSNDRTGGSSDTQYF
TRBV29-1	TRBJ1-5	once	.	TGCAGCGTTGGGAATTGGGGAGATCAGCCCCAGCATTTT	CSVGNWGDQPQHF
TRBV7-9	TRBJ1-1	.	TRBD1	TGTGCCAGCAGCACCTACCGGGACAGGGTCACTGAAGCTTTCTTT	CASSTYRDRVTEAFF
TRBV7-6	TRBJ2-7	few	.	TGTGCCAGCAGTTTAGGGGCTTCGGACGAGCAGTACTTC	CASSLGASDEQYF
TRBV6-6	TRBJ2-3	.	.	TGTGCCAGCAGTCCAAGGGATGGGGCCCCTAGCACAGATACGCAGTATTTT	CASSPRDGAPSTDTQYF
TRBV4-2	TRBJ2-7	many	.	TGTGCCAGCAGCCTTACAGGGAAGCACAACGAGCAGTACTTC	CASSLTGKHNEQYF
TRBV4-3	TRBJ2-5	.	.	TGCGCCAGCAGCCAAGATCATATAGAGGCGCCGGTCGTTCCAGAGACCCAGTACTTC	CASSQDHIEAPVVPETQYF
TRBV5-6	TRBJ1-5	.	.	TGTGCCAGCAGCCAGGGTTGGAGTCAGCCCCAGCATTTT	CASSQGWSQPQHF
TRBV4-3	TRBJ1-5	.	.	TGCGCCAGCAGCCAAGGACGGTCACAGCCCCAGCATTTT	CASSQGRSQPQHF
TRBV21-1	TRBJ2-7	.	.	TGTGCCAGCAGCAAACTCATCCGAGAGATTTGGGGAGGCCCCTACGAGCAGTACTTC	CASSKLIREIWGGPYEQYF
TRBV28	TRBJ2-1	.	TRBD2	TGTGCCAGCAGTAAGACTAGCGGGAGTGTTTTGGAGCAGTTCTTC	CASSKTSGSVLEQFF
TRBV6-5	TRBJ1-6	few	TRBD1	TGTGCCAGCAGTTCGGGACAGCATAATTCACCCCTCCACTTT	CASSSGQHNSPLHF
TRBV19	TRBJ2-2	.	.	TGTGCCAGTAGTACGGGACTGGCCCACACCGGGGAGCTGTTTTTT	CASSTGLAHTGELFF
TRBV11-3	TRBJ2-7	.	.	TGTGCCAGCAGCTTAACGACAGGACCCAACTACGAGCAGTACTTC	CASSLTTGPNYEQYF
TRBV24-1	TRBJ2-1	.	.	TGTGCCACCAGTGATTCCCCTCGGGGCTCCTACAATGAGCAGTTCTTC	CATSDSPRGSYNEQFF
TRBV19	TRBJ2-5	.	.	TGTGCCACCCATGCCGGGCAGGGGGGGCCCCAAGAGACCCAGTACTTC	CATHAGQGGPQETQYF